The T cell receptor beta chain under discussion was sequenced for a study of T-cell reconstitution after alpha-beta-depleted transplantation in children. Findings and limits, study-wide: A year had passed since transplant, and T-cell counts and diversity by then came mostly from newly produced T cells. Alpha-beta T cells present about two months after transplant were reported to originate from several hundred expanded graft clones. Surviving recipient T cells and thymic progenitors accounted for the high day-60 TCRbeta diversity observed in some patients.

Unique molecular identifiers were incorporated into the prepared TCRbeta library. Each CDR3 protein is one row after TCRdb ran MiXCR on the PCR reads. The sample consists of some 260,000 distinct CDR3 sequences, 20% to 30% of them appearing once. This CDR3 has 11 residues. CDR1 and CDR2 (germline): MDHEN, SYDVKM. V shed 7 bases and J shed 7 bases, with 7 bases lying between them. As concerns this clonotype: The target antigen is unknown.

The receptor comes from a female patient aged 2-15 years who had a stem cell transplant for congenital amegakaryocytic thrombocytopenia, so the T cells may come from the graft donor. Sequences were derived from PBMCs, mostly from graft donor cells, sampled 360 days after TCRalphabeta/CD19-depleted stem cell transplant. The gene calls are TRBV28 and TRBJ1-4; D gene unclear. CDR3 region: CASTPGEKLFF. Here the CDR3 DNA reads TGTGCCAGCACCCCCGGTGAAAAACTGTTTTTT.